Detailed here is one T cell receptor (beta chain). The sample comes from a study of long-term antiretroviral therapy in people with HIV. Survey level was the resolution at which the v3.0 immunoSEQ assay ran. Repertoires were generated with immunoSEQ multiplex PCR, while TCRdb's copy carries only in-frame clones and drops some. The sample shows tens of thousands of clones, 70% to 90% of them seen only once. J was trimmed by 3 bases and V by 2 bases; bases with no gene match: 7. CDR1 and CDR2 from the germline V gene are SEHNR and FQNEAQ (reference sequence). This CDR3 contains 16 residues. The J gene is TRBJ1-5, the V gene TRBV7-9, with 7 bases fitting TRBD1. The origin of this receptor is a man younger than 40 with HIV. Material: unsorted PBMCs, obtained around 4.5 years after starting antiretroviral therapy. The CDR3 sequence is CASSLFRQGINQPQHF. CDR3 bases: TGTGCCAGCAGCTTATTCAGACAGGGAATCAATCAGCCCCAGCATTTT.